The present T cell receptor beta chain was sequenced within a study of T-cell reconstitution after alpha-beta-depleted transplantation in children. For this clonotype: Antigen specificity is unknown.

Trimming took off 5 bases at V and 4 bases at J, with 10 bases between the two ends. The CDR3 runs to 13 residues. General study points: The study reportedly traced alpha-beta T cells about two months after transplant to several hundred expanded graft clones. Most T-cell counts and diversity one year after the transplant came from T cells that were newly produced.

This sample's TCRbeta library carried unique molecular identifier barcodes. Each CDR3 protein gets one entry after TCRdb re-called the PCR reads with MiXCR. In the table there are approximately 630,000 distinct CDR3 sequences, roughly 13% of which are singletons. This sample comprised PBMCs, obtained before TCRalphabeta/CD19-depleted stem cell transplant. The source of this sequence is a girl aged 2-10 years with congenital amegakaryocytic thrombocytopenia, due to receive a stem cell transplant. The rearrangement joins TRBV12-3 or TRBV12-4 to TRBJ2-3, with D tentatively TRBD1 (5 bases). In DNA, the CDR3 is TGTGCCAGCAGTCTACAGGAACCAGATACGCAGTATTTT. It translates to CASSLQEPDTQYF.